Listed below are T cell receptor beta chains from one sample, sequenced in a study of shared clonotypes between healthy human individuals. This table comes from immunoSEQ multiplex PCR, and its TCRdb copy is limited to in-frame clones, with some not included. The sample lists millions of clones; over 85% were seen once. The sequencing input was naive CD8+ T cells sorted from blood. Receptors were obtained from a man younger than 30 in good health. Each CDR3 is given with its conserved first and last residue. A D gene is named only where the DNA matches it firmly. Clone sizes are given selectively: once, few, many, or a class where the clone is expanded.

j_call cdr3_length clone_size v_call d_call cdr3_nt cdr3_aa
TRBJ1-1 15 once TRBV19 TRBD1 TGTGCCAGTACCGACGGACAGGGGCCACGCACTGAAGCTTTCTTT CASTDGQGPRTEAFF
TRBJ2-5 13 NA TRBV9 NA TGTGCCAGCAGCCTACAGGGAAGCGAGACCCAGTACTTC CASSLQGSETQYF
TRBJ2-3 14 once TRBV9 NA TGTGCCAGCAGCGTAGCGGATGTCACAGATACGCAGTATTTT CASSVADVTDTQYF
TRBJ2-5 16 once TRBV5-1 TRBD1 TGCGCCAGCAGCCCGGGACAGGGGACGTACCAAGAGACCCAGTACTTC CASSPGQGTYQETQYF
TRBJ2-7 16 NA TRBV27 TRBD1 TGTGCCAGCAGTTGGTCCTCCGGGACAGTGTCCTACGAGCAGTACTTC CASSWSSGTVSYEQYF
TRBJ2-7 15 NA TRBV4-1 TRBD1 TGCGCCAGCAGCCTACGGACAGGGGGTCCCTACGAGCAGTACTTC CASSLRTGGPYEQYF
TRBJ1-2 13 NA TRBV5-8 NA TGTGCCAGCAGCTTTTCAGGGTCCAATGGCTACACCTTC CASSFSGSNGYTF
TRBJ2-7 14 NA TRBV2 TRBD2 TGTGCCAGCAGGAGGAGTAGCGGGAATAACGAGCAGTACTTC CASRRSSGNNEQYF
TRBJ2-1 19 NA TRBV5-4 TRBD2 TGTGCCAGCAGCAAGGGACTAGCGGGGGTGATTGGCCCGTACAATGAGCAGTTCTTC CASSKGLAGVIGPYNEQFF
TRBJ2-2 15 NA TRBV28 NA TGTGCCACTTCCCCGAGGCGAGTGAACACCGGGGAGCTGTTTTTT CATSPRRVNTGELFF
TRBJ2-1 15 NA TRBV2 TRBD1 TGTGCCAGCAGTCTGCCGGGACAGCCCTACAATGAGCAGTTCTTC CASSLPGQPYNEQFF
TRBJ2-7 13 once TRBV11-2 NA NA CASSLVAGGILIF
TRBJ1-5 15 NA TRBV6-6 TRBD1 TGTGCCAGCAGACGAAGGGACAGGGAAAGCCAGCCCCAGCATTTT CASRRRDRESQPQHF
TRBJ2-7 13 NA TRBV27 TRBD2 TGTGCCAGCAGGGGGACTAGCGGCTACGAGCAGTACTTC CASRGTSGYEQYF
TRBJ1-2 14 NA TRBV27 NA TGTGCCAGCAGTCAGGGGACGGCCGGCTATGGCTACACCTTC CASSQGTAGYGYTF
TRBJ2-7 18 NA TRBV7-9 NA TGTGCCAGCAGCCCCGACCTAAAGAGAGGGACATTGCGGAACGAGCAGTACTTC CASSPDLKRGTLRNEQYF
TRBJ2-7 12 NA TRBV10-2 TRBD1 TGCGCCAGCAGTGGACAGGGCTACGAGCAGTACTTC CASSGQGYEQYF
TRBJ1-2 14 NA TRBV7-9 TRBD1 TGTGCTTCGGGAGACGAGGGGGCTCACTATGGCTACACCTTC CASGDEGAHYGYTF
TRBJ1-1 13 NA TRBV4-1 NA TGCGCCAGCAGCCAAGTGGGGGGGGTTGAAGCTTTCTTT CASSQVGGVEAFF
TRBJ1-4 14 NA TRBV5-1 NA TGCGCCAGCAGCTTCTTTGACAGTTCTGAAAAACTGTTTTTT CASSFFDSSEKLFF
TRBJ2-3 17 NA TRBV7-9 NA TGTGCCAGCAGCTTAGGAGGAGAAGGGCAGGGAACAGATACGCAGTATTTT CASSLGGEGQGTDTQYF
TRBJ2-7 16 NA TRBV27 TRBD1 TGTGCCAGCAGTTTATCTCCGGGACAGGGGCTTTACGAGCAGTACTTC CASSLSPGQGLYEQYF
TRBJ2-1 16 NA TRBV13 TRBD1 TGTGCCAGCAGCTTACAGGGGGTGAGCTCCTACAATGAGCAGTTCTTC CASSLQGVSSYNEQFF
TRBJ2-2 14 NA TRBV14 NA TGTGCCAGCAGCCTGGGGGGGAACACCGGGGAGCTGTTTTTT CASSLGGNTGELFF
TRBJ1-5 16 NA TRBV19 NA TGTGCCAGTAGCGAACCCCCCATATATAGCAATCAGCCCCAGCATTTT CASSEPPIYSNQPQHF
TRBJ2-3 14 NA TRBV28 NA TGTGCCAGCAGTCCAGGGGGGGGATCCGATACGCAGTATTTT CASSPGGGSDTQYF
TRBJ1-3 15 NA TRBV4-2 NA TGTGCCAGCAGCCAAGACAGGGATTCTGGAAACACCATATATTTT CASSQDRDSGNTIYF
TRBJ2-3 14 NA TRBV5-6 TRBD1 TGTGCCAGCAGCTCTGGACAGGGGATAGATACGCAGTATTTT CASSSGQGIDTQYF
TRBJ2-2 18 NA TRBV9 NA TGTGCCAGCAGCGTAGATTTAAAGAGTGACAGGAACACCGGGGAGCTGTTTTTT CASSVDLKSDRNTGELFF
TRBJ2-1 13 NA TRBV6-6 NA TGTGCCAGCAGGGACCTCGAATACAATGAGCAGTTCTTC CASRDLEYNEQFF
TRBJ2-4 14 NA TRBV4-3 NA TGCGCCAGCAGCCAAGATGAGGGCGGAAACATTCAGTACTTC CASSQDEGGNIQYF
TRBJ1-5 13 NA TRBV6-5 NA TGTGCCAGCAGTTCGACAGAAGCCCAGCCCCAGCATTTT CASSSTEAQPQHF
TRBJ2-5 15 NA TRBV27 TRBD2 TGTGCCAGCAGCAGGGGGACTAGCGGGAGTGAGACCCAGTACTTC CASSRGTSGSETQYF